The clone carrying this TCR beta chain was seen once. Antigen unknown. Other DNA sequences of this sample code for an identical CDR3. This record belongs to a study of cytomegalovirus exposure and HLA in healthy donors. General study findings and limits: Among TCR sequences, most were rare, though some public TCRs appeared in many donors.

PCR employed 60 Vbeta and 13 Jbeta primers. Method: immunoSEQ multiplex PCR; TCRdb's copy keeps in-frame clones and lacks some. This sample has over 150,000 clones, with 75% to 80% found just once. Germline CDR1 is SNHLY and CDR2 is FYNNEI. This CDR3 spans 16 amino acids. The V gene lost 2 bases and the J gene lost 4 bases, with 14 bases spanning the gap. This receptor was obtained from a woman in her 40s in good health and CMV-seropositive. The chain recombines TRBV2 with TRBJ1-4; D is unclear. The sample consisted of PBMCs. The CDR3 sequence is CASSEQQPVFNEKLFF. CDR3 in DNA: TGTGCCAGCAGTGAACAACAGCCCGTCTTTAATGAAAAACTGTTTTTT.